This section outlines one T cell receptor beta chain sequence together with its context. This entry is derived from a study of blood T cell repertoires in COVID-19. Study information: COVID-19 samples, acute and convalescent, were from the United States, Italy and Spain. The analysed material was cDNA or gDNA that came from T cells, B-cell-depleted T cells, or PBMCs.

The V gene lost 2 bases and the J gene lost 10 bases, with 12 bases spanning the gap. Per germline, CDR1 KGHSH and CDR2 LQKENI. CDR3 length: 13 amino acids. In the original analysis: Estimated nucleated cell counts came from reference gene primer amplification. Only in-frame clones appear in the TCRdb table, and some are missing; sequencing was by immunoSEQ multiplex PCR. For V, J and clone size, that table is used; D and trimming come from the DNA. The sample yields 350,000 to 450,000 clones, about 85% seen once. The TCR sequence derives from a woman under 30 with acute or convalescent COVID-19. V usage is TRBV18 and J usage is TRBJ2-1; D may be TRBD1 (5 bases). The sample was peripheral blood. This CDR3 is CASSPELTAEQFF. The CDR3 DNA reads as TGTGCCAGCTCACCAGAACTGACAGCGGAGCAGTTCTTC.